These 14 T cell receptor beta chains originate from one sample sequenced in a study of T cell responses to AZD1222 COVID-19 vaccine. Libraries were prepared by immunoSEQ multiplex PCR; TCRdb keeps only in-frame clonotypes and omits some of them. Of about 120,000 clones detected, 85% to 90% appear once; the ten largest clones hold just over 3.5%. Sequencing used peripheral blood, obtained 28 days after the second AZD1222 dose. The source is an adult who received the AZD1222 COVID-19 vaccine.

V is TRBV12-5 and J is TRBJ1-1; TRBD1 matches at 7 bases. Germline V gene data show CDR1 as LGHNT and CDR2 as FRNRAP. Germline trimming cut 6 bases from V and 3 bases from J; bases unmatched to any gene: 4. The CDR3 sequence is 13 residues long. CDR3 sequence: CASGTGDDTEAFF. For the CDR3, the DNA is TGTGCTAGTGGAACAGGGGACGACACTGAAGCTTTCTTT.

The chain uses TRBV6-2 or TRBV6-3 and TRBJ1-1; tentative D call: TRBD1 (5 bases). Trimming left V 1 base short and J 1 base short, with 10 bases between. This CDR3 is 15 amino acids long. Germline V gene lookup returns CDR1 MNHEY and CDR2 SVGEGT. This CDR3 is CASSYFGGGNTEAFF. The CDR3 DNA reads as TGTGCCAGCAGTTACTTTGGCGGGGGGAACACTGAAGCTTTCTTT.

The chain links TRBV13 to TRBJ2-4; no clear D gene. Germline-derived CDR1 and CDR2 are PRHDT and FYEKMQ (reference sequence). The CDR3 extends over 13 amino acids. Trimming took off 2 bases at V and 4 bases at J, with 6 bases between the two ends. As DNA, the CDR3 is TGTGCCAGCAGCTTATCCGGGAAAAACATTCAGTACTTC. Translating it yields CASSLSGKNIQYF.

V and J are TRBV7-6 and TRBJ1-1, with D tentatively TRBD1 (6 bases). The CDR3 contains 17 residues. Per the germline V gene, CDR1 is SGHVS and CDR2 is FNYEAQ. The V gene lost 7 bases and the J gene lost 6 bases, with 27 bases spanning the gap. DNA for the CDR3: TGTGCCAGCACCTCCCGCCCGCCAGACAGGTTTCTCGCTGAAGCTTTCTTT. It is translated as CASTSRPPDRFLAEAFF. The full variable domain, rest sourced from reference TRBV7-6 and TRBJ1-1, is GAGVSQSPRYKVTKRGQDVALRCDPISGHVSLYWYRQALGQGPEFLTYFNYEAQQDKSGLPNDRFSAERPEGSISTLTIQRTEQRDSAMYRCASTSRPPDRFLAEAFFGQGTRLTVV.

V usage is TRBV21-1 and J usage is TRBJ1-3. TRBV21-1 is tagged as a pseudogene. CDR3 length: 14 amino acids. CDR3 nucleotides: TGTGCCAGCAGCCCGGGGGGTTCAGGAAACACCATATATTTT. This codes for CASSPGGSGNTIYF.

The V and J genes are TRBV2 and TRBJ2-7; TRBD1 is a possible D gene (6 bases). The V end lost 6 bases, the J end lost 2 bases, and 8 bases lay between the germline ends. The CDR3 extends over 12 amino acids. Per the germline V gene, CDR1 is SNHLY and CDR2 is FYNNEI. The CDR3 here is CASSTGPYEQYF. The CDR3 bases are TGTGCCAGCAGCACAGGGCCCTACGAGCAGTACTTC. Complete variable domain (other parts from reference TRBV2 and TRBJ2-7): EPEVTQTPSHQVTQMGQEVILRCVPISNHLYFYWYRQILGQKVEFLVSFYNNEISEKSEIFDDQFSVERPDGSNFTLKIRSTKLEDSAMYFCASSTGPYEQYFGPGTRLTVT.

The chain links TRBV12-3 or TRBV12-4 to TRBJ1-2; the D gene is possibly TRBD1 (5 bases). V shed 6 bases and J shed 8 bases, with 10 bases lying between them. This CDR3 region has 11 residues. CDR3 bases: TGTGCCAGCAGCCCAGGGTACGGCTACACCTTC. This gives the protein CASSPGYGYTF.

The sample holds one count of this clone. The CDR3 DNA reads as TGCAGCGTAACCGCCGTGCTGCAGTTCTTC. Translated: CSVTAVLQFF. The chain employs TRBV29-1 and TRBJ2-1; D is unclear. Trimming shortened V by 6 bases and J by 12 bases, and 12 bases separated the two germline ends. The CDR3 loop spans 10 amino acids. Germline V CDR1 and CDR2: SQVTM, ANQGSEA.

CDR3: CASSVDLGREQYF. In DNA, the CDR3 is TGTGCCAGCAGCGTAGATCTGGGGCGCGAGCAGTACTTC. The chain is built from TRBV9 and TRBJ2-7; tentative D call: TRBD1 (5 bases). V lost 0 bases and J 6 bases, leaving 10 bases between the germline ends. This CDR3 contains 13 residues. Per germline, CDR1 SGDLS and CDR2 YYNGEE.

The rearrangement joins TRBV27 to TRBJ1-2; D gene uncertain. The CDR3 contains 14 residues. Looked up from germline, CDR1 is MNHEY and CDR2 is SMNVEV (reference sequence). The ends were cut back, 8 bases at V and 8 bases at J, with 21 bases in the middle. The CDR3 sequence is CASGPPASLGGYTF. CDR3 sequence (DNA): TGTGCCAGCGGACCCCCAGCATCTTTGGGGGGCTACACCTTC.

The chain has TRBV7-9 and TRBJ1-1, with a possible D match to TRBD1 (6 bases). The CDR3 has 18 amino acids. Germline V lookup: CDR1 SEHNR, CDR2 FQNEAQ (reference sequence). Between the trimmed V and J ends, which lost 5 bases and 1 base, there was a span of 23 bases. DNA for the CDR3: TGTGCCAGCAGCCACGTGTTCCCGCGAGAGACAGGGAACACTGAAGCTTTCTTT. It encodes CASSHVFPRETGNTEAFF.

The chain uses TRBV6-5 and TRBJ2-1, with D tentatively TRBD1 (6 bases). Germline CDR1 MNHEY, CDR2 SVGAGI. V lost 6 bases and J 0 bases, leaving 12 bases between the germline ends. The CDR3 runs 15 residues. CDR3 nucleotides: TGTGCCAGCAGATCCACAGGGAGCTCCTACAATGAGCAGTTCTTC. It yields the protein CASRSTGSSYNEQFF.

The V gene is TRBV20-1, the J gene TRBJ1-5, with D perhaps matching TRBD1 (5 bases). Trimming removed 3 bases at V and 0 bases at J, with 15 bases between. This CDR3 spans 16 amino acids. Germline V gene sequence: CDR1 DFQATT, CDR2 SNEGSKA (reference sequence). In nucleotides, the CDR3 is TGCAGTGCTAGTTGGCAGGGAGGGAATAGCAATCAGCCCCAGCATTTT. Its protein is CSASWQGGNSNQPQHF.

This chain connects TRBV3-1 (or the pseudogene TRBV3-2) to TRBJ2-2; D may be TRBD1 (6 bases). The germline gives CDR1 LGHDT, CDR2 YNNKEL (reference sequence). The CDR3 covers 17 residues. The germline V and J ends were trimmed by 1 base and 4 bases, with 16 bases remaining between them. This CDR3 reads CASSQGTGWAGTGELFF. CDR3 nucleotides: TGTGCCAGCAGCCAAGGAACAGGGTGGGCAGGCACCGGGGAGCTGTTTTTT.